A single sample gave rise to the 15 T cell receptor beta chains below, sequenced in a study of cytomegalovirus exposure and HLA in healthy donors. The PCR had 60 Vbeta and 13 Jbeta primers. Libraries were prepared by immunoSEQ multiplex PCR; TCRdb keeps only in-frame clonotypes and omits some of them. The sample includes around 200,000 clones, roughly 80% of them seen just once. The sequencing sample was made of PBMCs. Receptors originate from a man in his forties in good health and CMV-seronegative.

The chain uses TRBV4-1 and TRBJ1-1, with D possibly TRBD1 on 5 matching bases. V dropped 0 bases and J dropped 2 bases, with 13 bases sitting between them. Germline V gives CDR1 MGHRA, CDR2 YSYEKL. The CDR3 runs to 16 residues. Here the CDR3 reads CASSQEQRQGNTEAFF. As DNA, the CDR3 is TGCGCCAGCAGCCAAGAACAAAGGCAGGGCAACACTGAAGCTTTCTTT.

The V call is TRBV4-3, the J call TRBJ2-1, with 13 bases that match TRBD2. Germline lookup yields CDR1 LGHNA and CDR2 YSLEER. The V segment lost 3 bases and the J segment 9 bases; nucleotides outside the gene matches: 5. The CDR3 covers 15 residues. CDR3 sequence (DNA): TGCGCCAGCAGCCAGCCGACTAGCGGGAGGCTTGAGCAGTTCTTC. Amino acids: CASSQPTSGRLEQFF.

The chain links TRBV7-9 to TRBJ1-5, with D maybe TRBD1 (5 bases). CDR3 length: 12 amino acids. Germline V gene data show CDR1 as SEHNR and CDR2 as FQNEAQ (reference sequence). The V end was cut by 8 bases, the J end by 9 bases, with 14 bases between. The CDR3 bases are TGTGCCAGCCGGGGGAGGATTCGGCCCCAGCATTTT. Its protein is CASRGRIRPQHF.

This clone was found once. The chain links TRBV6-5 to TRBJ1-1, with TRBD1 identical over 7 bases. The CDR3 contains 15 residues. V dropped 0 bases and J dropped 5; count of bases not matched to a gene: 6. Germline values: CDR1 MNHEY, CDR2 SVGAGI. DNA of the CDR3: TGTGCCAGCAGTTACTCGACAGGGCCGGGGACTGAAGCTTTCTTT. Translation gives CASSYSTGPGTEAFF.

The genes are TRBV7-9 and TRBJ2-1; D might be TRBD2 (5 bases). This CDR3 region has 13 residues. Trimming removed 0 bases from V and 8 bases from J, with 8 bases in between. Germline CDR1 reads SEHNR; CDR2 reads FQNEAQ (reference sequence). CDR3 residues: CASSLAGSDEQFF. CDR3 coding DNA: TGTGCCAGCAGCTTAGCAGGGAGCGATGAGCAGTTCTTC.

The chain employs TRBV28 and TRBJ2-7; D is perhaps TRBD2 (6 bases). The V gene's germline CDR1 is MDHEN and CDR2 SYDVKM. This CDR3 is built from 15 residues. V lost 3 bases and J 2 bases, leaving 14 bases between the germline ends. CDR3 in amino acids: CASSLGMGGAYEQYF. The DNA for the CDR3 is TGTGCCAGCAGTTTGGGGATGGGGGGAGCCTACGAGCAGTACTTC. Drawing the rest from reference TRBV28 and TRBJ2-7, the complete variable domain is DVKVTQSSRYLVKRTGEKVFLECVQDMDHENMFWYRQDPGLGLRLIYFSYDVKMKEKGDIPEGYSVSREKKERFSLILESASTNQTSMYLCASSLGMGGAYEQYFGPGTRLTVT.

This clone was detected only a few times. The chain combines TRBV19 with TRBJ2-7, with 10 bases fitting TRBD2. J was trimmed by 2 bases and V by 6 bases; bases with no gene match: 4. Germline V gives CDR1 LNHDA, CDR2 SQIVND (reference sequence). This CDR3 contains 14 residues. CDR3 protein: CASSRTSGPYEQYF. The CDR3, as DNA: TGTGCCAGTAGCCGGACTAGCGGTCCCTACGAGCAGTACTTC.

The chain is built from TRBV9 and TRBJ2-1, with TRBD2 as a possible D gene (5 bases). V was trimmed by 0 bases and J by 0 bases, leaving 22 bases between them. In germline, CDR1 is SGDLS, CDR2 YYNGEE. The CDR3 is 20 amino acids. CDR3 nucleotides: TGTGCCAGCAGCGTAGTCGATTCGCGGGCAGCCCCAAGCTCCTACAATGAGCAGTTCTTC. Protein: CASSVVDSRAAPSSYNEQFF.

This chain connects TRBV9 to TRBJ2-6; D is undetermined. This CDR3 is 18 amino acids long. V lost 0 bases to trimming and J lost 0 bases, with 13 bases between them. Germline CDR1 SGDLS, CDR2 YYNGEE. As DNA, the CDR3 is TGTGCCAGCAGCGTAGACAGAACACTCAGCTCTGGGGCCAACGTCCTGACTTTC. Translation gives CASSVDRTLSSGANVLTF.

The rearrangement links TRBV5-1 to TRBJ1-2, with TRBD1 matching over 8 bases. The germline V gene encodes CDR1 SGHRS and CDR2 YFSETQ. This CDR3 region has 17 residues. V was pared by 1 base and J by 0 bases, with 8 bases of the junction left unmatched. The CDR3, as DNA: TGCGCCAGCAGCTTGTCCCCGACAGGGGACACTAACTATGGCTACACCTTC. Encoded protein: CASSLSPTGDTNYGYTF. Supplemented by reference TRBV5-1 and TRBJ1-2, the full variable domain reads KAGVTQTPRYLIKTRGQQVTLSCSPISGHRSVSWYQQTPGQGLQFLFEYFSETQRNKGNFPGRFSGRQFSNSRSEMNVSTLELGDSALYLCASSLSPTGDTNYGYTFGSGTRLTVV.

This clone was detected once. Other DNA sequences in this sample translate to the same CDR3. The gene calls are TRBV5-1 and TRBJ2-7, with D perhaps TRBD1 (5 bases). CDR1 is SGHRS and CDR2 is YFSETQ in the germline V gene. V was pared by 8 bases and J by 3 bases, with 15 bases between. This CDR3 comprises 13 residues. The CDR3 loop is CASTVGRYYEQYF. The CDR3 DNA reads TGCGCCAGTACCGTGGGGCGTTACTACGAGCAGTACTTC.

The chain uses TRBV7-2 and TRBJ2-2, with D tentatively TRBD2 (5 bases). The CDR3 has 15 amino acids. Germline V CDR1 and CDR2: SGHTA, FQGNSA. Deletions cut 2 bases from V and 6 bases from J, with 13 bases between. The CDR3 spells CASSLRIASAGELFF. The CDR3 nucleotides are TGTGCCAGCAGCTTAAGAATAGCGTCGGCCGGGGAGCTGTTTTTT. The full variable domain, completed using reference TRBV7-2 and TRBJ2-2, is GAGVSQSPSNKVTEKGKDVELRCDPISGHTALYWYRQSLGQGLEFLIYFQGNSAPDKSGLPSDRFSAERTGGSVSTLTIQRTQQEDSAVYLCASSLRIASAGELFFGEGSRLTVL.

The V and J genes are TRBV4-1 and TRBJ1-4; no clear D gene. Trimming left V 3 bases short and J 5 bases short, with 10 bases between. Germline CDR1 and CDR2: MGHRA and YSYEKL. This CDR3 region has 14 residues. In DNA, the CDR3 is TGCGCCAGCAGCCAGGCCAGGAACAATGAAAAACTGTTTTTT. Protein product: CASSQARNNEKLFF.

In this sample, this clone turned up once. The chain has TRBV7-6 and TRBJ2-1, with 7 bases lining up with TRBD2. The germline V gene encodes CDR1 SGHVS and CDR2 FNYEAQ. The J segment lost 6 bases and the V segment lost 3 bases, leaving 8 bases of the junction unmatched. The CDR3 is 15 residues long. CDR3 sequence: CASSLGSGTGNEQFF. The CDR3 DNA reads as TGTGCCAGCAGCTTGGGAAGCGGGACGGGCAATGAGCAGTTCTTC.

CDR3 coding DNA: TGTGCCAGCGCGGAGGGTATACGTTACGAGCAGTACTTC. Encoded protein: CASAEGIRYEQYF. The chain links TRBV19 to TRBJ2-7; a possible D gene is TRBD2 (6 bases). The CDR3 spans 13 residues. Trimming pared 9 bases from V and 4 bases from J, leaving 16 bases between. Germline-derived CDR1 and CDR2 are LNHDA and SQIVND (reference sequence). The full variable domain, rest sourced from reference TRBV19 and TRBJ2-7, is DGGITQSPKYLFRKEGQNVTLSCEQNLNHDAMYWYRQDPGQGLRLIYYSQIVNDFQKGDIAEGYSVSREKKESFPLTVTSAQKNPTAFYLCASAEGIRYEQYFGPGTRLTVT.